The 9 T cell receptor beta chains presented below share a single source sample, sequenced in a study of identical twins (TCRdb year 2016). The method behind the library was 5' RACE. Sequencing instrument: Illumina HiSeq 2000. TCRdb passed the public sequencing reads through fastp at Q25 and MiXCR, retaining productive beta sequences. A single entry per CDR3 protein holds the most common genes and DNA from its merged rows. This sample gives 500,000 or so distinct CDR3 sequences in total; roughly 21% of them show up just once. Of the sample, roughly 0.9% is held by the ten largest clones. The data also belong to a second study, concerning T cells expressing NK-cell markers.

The material sequenced was CD4+ T cells sorted from blood. The receptors here all came from a woman between 18 and 29 years old in good health.

V is TRBV5-7 and J is TRBJ2-3; D is unclear. TRBV5-7 is assigned to the ORF class and has an uncertain function. The V gene lost 1 base and the J gene lost 4 bases, with 16 bases spanning the gap. This CDR3 is 16 amino acids long. CDR3 sequence reads: CASSLKTPQGPDTQYF. In DNA, the CDR3 is TGTGCCAGCAGCTTGAAGACCCCGCAAGGCCCAGATACGCAGTATTTT.

The V gene is TRBV7-8, the J gene TRBJ2-3, with D tentatively TRBD1 or TRBD2 (5 bases each). Germline CDR1 SGHVS, CDR2 FQNEAQ. The CDR3 extends over 19 amino acids. Trimming removed 5 bases from V and 4 bases from J, with 28 bases in between. The CDR3 DNA follows: TGTGCCAGCAGCCACAGCCCCCTGTGGAAGAGGGGCGGCGCAGATACGCAGTATTTT. This encodes CASSHSPLWKRGGADTQYF.

The genes are TRBV7-3 and TRBJ2-3; tentative D call: TRBD2 (7 bases). Per germline, CDR1 SGHTA and CDR2 FQGTGA. Deletions cut 5 bases from V and 9 bases from J, with 12 bases between. This CDR3 contains 12 residues. As DNA, the CDR3 is TGTGCCAGCAGCCCAGAGGGGGGGACGCAGTATTTT. Its protein is CASSPEGGTQYF.

The J gene is TRBJ1-6, the V gene TRBV7-9; the D gene is possibly TRBD1 (6 bases). Germline lookup yields CDR1 SEHNR and CDR2 FQNEAQ (reference sequence). CDR3 length equals 15 residues. Trimming took 8 bases from V and 10 from J, leaving 21 bases between them. CDR3 nucleotides: TGTGCCAGCGCAGACGGAGGGACACGCGGGTCACCCCTCCACTTT. The encoded protein is CASADGGTRGSPLHF.

The rearrangement uses TRBV12-5 and TRBJ2-7; D not certain. The CDR3 runs 11 residues. Trimming shortened V by 4 bases and J by 4 bases, and 5 bases separated the two germline ends. The germline V gene has CDR1 LGHNT and CDR2 FRNRAP. CDR3 bases: TGTGCTAGTGGTTCCCCATACGAGCAGTACTTC. Translated, it gives CASGSPYEQYF.

The table lists this clonotype with a few counts. This chain connects TRBV20-1 to TRBJ2-1; unclear D gene. The CDR3 is 14 residues long. V dropped 3 bases and J dropped 6 bases, with 15 bases sitting between them. CDR1 and CDR2 (germline): DFQATT, SNEGSKA (reference sequence). The CDR3 DNA reads as TGCAGTGCTAGTCCGGGCCCCGTCCGCAATGAGCAGTTCTTC. Translation gives CSASPGPVRNEQFF.

This clonotype was seen more than once but under ten times. This rearrangement joins TRBV20-1 to TRBJ2-3; 7 bases are a match to TRBD2. This CDR3 spans 12 amino acids. Per germline, CDR1 DFQATT and CDR2 SNEGSKA (reference sequence). CDR3 sequence: CSPKLASDTQYF. In nucleotides, the CDR3 is TGCAGCCCCAAACTAGCGTCAGATACGCAGTATTTT.

The genes are TRBV27 and TRBJ2-4; possible D gene TRBD2, 5 bases. Trimming took 5 bases from V and 6 from J, leaving 11 bases between them. The CDR3 totals 13 residues. Germline V gives CDR1 MNHEY, CDR2 SMNVEV (reference sequence). The CDR3 here is CASSVAGANIQYF. The CDR3 region has the DNA TGTGCCAGCAGTGTTGCGGGCGCAAACATTCAGTACTTC.

This clonotype has a handful of counts. The chain combines TRBV7-2 with TRBJ1-4, with 8 nucleotides matching TRBD1. The V and J ends lost 3 bases and 5 bases, in that order; junction bases with no gene match: 11. CDR3 length: 17 residues. Germline CDR1 is SGHTA and CDR2 is FQGNSA. The CDR3 DNA sequence: TGTGCCAGCAGCTTGGGGGTCGGGACAGGACAGAATGAAAAACTGTTTTTT. It codes for CASSLGVGTGQNEKLFF. The full variable domain, in which reference TRBV7-2 and TRBJ1-4 provide the parts outside the CDR3, is GAGVSQSPSNKVTEKGKDVELRCDPISGHTALYWYRQSLGQGLEFLIYFQGNSAPDKSGLPSDRFSAERTGGSVSTLTIQRTQQEDSAVYLCASSLGVGTGQNEKLFFGSGTQLSVL.